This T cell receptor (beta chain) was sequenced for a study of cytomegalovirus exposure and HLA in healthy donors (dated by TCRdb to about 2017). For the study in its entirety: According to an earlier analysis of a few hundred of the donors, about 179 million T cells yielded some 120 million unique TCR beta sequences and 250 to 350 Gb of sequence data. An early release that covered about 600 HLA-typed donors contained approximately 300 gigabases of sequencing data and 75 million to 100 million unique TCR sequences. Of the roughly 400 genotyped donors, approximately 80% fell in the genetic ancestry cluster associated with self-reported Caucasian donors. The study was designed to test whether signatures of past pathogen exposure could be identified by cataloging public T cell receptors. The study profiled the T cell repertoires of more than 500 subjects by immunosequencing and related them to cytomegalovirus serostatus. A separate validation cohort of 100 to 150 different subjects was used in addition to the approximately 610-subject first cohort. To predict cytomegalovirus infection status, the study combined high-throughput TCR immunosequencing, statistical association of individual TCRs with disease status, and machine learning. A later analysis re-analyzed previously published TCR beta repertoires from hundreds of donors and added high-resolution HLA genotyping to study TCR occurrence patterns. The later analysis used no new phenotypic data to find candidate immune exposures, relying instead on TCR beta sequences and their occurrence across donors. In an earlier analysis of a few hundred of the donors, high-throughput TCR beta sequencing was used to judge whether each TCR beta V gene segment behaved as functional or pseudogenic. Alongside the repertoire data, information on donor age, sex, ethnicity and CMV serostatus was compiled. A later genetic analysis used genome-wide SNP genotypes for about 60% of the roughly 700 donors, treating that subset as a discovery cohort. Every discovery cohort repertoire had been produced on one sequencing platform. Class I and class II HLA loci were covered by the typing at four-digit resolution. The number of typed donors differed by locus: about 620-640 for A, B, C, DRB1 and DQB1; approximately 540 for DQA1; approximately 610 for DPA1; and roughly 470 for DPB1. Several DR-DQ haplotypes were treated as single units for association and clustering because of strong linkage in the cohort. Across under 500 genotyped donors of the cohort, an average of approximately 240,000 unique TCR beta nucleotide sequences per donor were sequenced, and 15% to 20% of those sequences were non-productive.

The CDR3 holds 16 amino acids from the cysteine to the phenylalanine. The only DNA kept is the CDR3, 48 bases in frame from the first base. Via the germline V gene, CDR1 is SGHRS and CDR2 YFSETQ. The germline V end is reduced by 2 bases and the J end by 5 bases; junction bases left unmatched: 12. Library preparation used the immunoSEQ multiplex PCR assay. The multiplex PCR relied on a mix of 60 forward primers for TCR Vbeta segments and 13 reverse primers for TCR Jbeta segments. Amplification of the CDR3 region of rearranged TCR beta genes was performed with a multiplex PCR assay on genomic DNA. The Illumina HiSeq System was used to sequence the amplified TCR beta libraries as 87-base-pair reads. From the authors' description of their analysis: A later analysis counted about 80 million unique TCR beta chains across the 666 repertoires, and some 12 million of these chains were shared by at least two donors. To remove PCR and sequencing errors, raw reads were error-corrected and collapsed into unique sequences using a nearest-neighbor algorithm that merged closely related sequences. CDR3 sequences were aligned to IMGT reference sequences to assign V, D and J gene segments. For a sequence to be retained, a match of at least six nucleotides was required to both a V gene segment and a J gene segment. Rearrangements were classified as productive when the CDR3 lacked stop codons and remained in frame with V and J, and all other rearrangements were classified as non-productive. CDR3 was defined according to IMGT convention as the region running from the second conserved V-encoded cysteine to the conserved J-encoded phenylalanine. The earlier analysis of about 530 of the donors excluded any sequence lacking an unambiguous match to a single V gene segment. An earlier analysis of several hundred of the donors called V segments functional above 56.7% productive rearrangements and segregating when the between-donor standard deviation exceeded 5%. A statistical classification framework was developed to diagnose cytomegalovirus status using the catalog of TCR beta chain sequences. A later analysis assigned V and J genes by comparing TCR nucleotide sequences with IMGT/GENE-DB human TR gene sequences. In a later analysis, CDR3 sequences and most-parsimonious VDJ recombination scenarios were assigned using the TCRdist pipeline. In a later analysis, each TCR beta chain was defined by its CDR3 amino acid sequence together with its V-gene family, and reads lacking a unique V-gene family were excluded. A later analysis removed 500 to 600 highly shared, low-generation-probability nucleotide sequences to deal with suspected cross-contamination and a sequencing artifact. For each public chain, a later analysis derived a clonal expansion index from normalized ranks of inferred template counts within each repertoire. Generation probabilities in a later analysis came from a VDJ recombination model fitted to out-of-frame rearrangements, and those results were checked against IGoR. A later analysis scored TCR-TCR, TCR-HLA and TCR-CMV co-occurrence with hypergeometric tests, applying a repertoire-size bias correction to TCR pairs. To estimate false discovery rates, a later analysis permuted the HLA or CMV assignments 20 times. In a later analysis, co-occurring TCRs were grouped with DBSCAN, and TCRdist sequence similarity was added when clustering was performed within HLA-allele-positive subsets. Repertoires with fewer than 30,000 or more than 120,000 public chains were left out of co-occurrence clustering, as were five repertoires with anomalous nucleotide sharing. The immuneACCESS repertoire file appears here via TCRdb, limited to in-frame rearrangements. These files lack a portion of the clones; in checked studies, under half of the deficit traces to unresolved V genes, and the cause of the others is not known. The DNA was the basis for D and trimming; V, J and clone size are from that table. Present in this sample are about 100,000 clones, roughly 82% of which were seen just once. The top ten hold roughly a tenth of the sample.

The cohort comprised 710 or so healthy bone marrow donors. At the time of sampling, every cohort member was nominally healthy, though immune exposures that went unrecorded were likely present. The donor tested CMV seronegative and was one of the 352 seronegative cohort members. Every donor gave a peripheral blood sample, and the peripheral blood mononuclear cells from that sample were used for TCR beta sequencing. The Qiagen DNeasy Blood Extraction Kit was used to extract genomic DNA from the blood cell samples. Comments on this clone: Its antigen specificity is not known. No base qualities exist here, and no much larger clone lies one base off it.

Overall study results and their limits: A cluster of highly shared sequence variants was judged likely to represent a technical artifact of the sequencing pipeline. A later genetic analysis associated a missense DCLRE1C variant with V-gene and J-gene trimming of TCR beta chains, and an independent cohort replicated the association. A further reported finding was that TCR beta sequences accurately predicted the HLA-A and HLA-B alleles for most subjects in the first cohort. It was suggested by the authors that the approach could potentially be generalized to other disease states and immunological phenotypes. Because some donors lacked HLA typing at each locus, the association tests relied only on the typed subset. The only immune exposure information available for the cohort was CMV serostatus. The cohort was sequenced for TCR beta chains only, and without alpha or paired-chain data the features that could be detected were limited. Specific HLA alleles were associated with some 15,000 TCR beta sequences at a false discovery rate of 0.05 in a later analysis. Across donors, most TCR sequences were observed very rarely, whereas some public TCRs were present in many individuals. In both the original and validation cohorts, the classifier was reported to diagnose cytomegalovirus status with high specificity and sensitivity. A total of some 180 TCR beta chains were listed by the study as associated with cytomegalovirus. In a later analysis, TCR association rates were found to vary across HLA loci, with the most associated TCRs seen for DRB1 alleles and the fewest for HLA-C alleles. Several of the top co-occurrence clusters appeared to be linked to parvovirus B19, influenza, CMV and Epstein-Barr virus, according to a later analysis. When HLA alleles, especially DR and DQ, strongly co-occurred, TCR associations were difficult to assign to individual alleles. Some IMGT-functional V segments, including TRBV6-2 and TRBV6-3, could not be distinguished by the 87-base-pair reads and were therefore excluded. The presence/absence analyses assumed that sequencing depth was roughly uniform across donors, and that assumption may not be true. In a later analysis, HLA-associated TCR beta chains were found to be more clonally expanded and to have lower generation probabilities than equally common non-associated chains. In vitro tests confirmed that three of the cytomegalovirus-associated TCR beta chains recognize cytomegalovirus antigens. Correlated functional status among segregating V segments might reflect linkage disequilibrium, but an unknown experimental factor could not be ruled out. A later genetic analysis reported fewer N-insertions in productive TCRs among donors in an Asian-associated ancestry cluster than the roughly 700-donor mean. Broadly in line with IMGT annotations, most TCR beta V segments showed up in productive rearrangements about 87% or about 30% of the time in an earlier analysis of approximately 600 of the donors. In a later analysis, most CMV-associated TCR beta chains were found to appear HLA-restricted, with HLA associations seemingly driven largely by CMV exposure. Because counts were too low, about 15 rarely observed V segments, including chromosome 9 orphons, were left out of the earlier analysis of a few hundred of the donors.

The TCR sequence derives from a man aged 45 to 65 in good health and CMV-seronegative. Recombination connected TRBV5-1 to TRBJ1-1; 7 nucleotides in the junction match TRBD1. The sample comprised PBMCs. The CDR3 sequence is CASSFSQGTLRTEAFF. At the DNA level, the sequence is TGCGCCAGCAGCTTTTCACAGGGGACCCTTCGGACTGAAGCTTTCTTT.